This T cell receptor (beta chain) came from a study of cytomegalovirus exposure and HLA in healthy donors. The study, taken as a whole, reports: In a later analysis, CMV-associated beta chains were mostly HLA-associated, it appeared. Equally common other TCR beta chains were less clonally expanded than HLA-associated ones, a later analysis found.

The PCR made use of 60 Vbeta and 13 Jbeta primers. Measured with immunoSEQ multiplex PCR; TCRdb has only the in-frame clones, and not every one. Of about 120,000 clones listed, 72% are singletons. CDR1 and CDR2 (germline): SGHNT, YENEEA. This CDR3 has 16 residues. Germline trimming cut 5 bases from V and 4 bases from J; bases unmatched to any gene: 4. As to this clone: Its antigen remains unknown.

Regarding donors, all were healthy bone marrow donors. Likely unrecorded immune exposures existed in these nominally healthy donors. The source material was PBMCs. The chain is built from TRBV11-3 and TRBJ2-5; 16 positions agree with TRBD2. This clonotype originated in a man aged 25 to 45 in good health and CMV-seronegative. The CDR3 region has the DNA TGTGCCAGCAGCGAGGGACTAGCGGGGGGGCTAGAGACCCAGTACTTC. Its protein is CASSEGLAGGLETQYF.